Reported below is one TCR beta chain. Its antigen is still unknown. Base-call qualities are not available, and no considerably larger clone is one nucleotide away. The sample originates from a study of T cell clones after liver transplantation (dated 2019 in TCRdb). Some background on the complete study: The samples were obtained from ITN030ST, a randomized trial that attempted immunosuppression withdrawal within 2 years after liver transplantation. Of the 8 liver transplant recipients making up the studied cohort, 3 were classified as tolerant and 5 as non-tolerant. Until randomization at 12-24 months post-transplant, subjects were given standard immunosuppression, with no induction therapy. As an antigen-independent comparator for the donor-reactive sequences, third party-reactive TCRbeta sequences from pre-transplant MLRs were identified as well. Blood samples were collected pre-transplant, pre-randomization before withdrawal, and post-randomization after either complete withdrawal or failed withdrawal. Of the eight recipients, a few were HCV-positive, while the remaining recipients had been transplanted for non-autoimmune, non-viral indications. Donor-reactive T cell clones were identified by TCRbeta sequencing following a pre-transplant mixed lymphocyte reaction and were subsequently tracked in post-transplant blood. To count as tolerant, a recipient had to stay completely off immunosuppression for at least one year without liver enzymes climbing beyond twice the upper limit of normal. Overall results and qualifications from the work: When repertoire turnover was accounted for, significantly reduced detection of donor-reactive sequences was found in 7 of 8 subjects for CD4 and in 8 of 8 subjects for CD8. In 5 of 8 subjects, regardless of tolerance or HCV status, circulating donor-reactive CD4 TCRbeta sequences dropped significantly post-transplant. Because no allograft tissue specimens were available, donor-reactive T cells may have migrated into the graft instead of being deleted. The decline in donor-reactive sequences exceeded the decline in third party-reactive sequences, suggesting partial antigen-specific deletion that was unrelated to withdrawal success. Because of small, heterogeneous patient numbers and non-standardized post-transplant time points, the conclusions were only preliminary. Low numbers of available donor cells limited the measurable donor-reactive repertoire in a couple of subjects.

The CDR3 starts with the cysteine, ends with the phenylalanine, and has 16 residues. The DNA shown is the 48-base CDR3, in frame from base 1. The CDR1 and CDR2 encoded by the germline V gene are SGDLS and YYNGEE. From V the trimming removes 0 bases and from J it removes 1 base, while the gene matches leave 7 bases of the junction unaccounted for. Thawed unstimulated PBMCs were stained for CD3, CD4 and CD8 and FACS-sorted into CD3+CD4+ and CD3+CD8+ populations. All 8 studied subjects were randomized to immunosuppression withdrawal. The Qiagen DNeasy Blood and Tissue Kit was used for genomic DNA isolation. Using immunoSEQ, frozen genomic DNA was subjected to high-throughput TCRbeta CDR3 sequencing, a process that included PCR amplification, mapping, bias correction and internal controls. Processing in the source paper ran as follows. Productive rearrangements were kept, and unique TCRbeta sequences were defined by CDR3 nucleotide sequence plus V and J gene. Donor-reactive sequences required at least 5-fold expansion in CFSE-low cells versus unstimulated pre-transplant cells and at least 0.01% frequency. Minimum frequency thresholds were set for each subject based on the unstimulated sample with the lowest template count, ensuring at least 90% detection power. Jensen-Shannon divergence between the top 1000 TCRbeta sequences after and before transplant was used to measure repertoire turnover. Two-sided Fisher's exact tests were used to test for changes in how often donor-reactive sequences were detected. TCRdb provides this immuneACCESS table in a form limited to in-frame rearrangements. Some clones are lacking; in checked studies, under half of them reflect an unresolved V gene, and why the rest are absent is not known. The V and J calls and clone size were taken over from that table, and D and trimming were inferred from the DNA. The sample table shows fewer than 85,000 clones, and 70% to 90% are seen once. Jointly, the top ten make up 2.8% of the sample.

This specimen consisted of CD4+ T cells from blood, obtained at the 22-month timepoint. This sequence originates from a human patient who received a liver transplant. Donor T cells from the graft may be present among the T cells after a transplant. The chain is assembled from TRBV9 and TRBJ2-7; TRBD2 agrees with 7 junctional bases. The CDR3 region reads CASSVGQSGESYEQYF. The DNA reads TGTGCCAGCAGCGTAGGACAGAGCGGGGAATCCTACGAGCAGTACTTC.